These 20 T cell receptor beta chains originate from one sample sequenced in a study of Ad26.COV2.S vaccination and SARS-CoV-2 variants. Indicated treatment: over 15 received Ad26.COV2.S at low or high dose, single or two shots; about five received placebo; per-sample allocation not given. Day 63 after the first injection of vaccine or placebo was the sampling time. The repertoire was sequenced with immunoSEQ multiplex PCR; TCRdb's copy has only in-frame clones and lacks some. The sample carries hundreds of thousands of clones, approximately 92% recorded once. The input for sequencing was peripheral blood, taken in a trial of Ad26.COV2.S vaccine versus placebo. The receptors here all came from a person aged 18-60 years who received the Ad26.COV2.S COVID-19 vaccine or a placebo.

V is TRBV6-5 and J is TRBJ2-2, with D possibly being TRBD1 (6 bases). V was cut by 4 bases and J by 7 bases, with 16 bases left in between. CDR3 length: 15 amino acids. Germline CDR1 reads MNHEY; CDR2 reads SVGAGI. CDR3 sequence (DNA): TGTGCCAGCAGTTCCCGCCTCTACAGGGTCGGGGAGCTGTTTTTT. Translation gives CASSSRLYRVGELFF.

This sequence joins TRBV27 and TRBJ2-7; possible D gene TRBD2, 7 bases. Trimming removed 5 bases from V and 5 bases from J, with 22 bases in between. In germline, CDR1 is MNHEY, CDR2 SMNVEV (reference sequence). The CDR3 consists of 16 residues. CDR3 nucleotide sequence: TGTGCCAGCAGTACTCCTCCACAAGGGAGGGGGAACGAGCAGTACTTC. Translation gives CASSTPPQGRGNEQYF.

V gene TRBV4-1 combines with J gene TRBJ2-5; D not resolved. The germline CDR1 and CDR2 sequences are MGHRA and YSYEKL. V dropped 1 base and J dropped 3 bases, with 6 bases sitting between them. CDR3 length equals 13 residues. The CDR3 is CASSQGIEETQYF. CDR3 bases: TGCGCCAGCAGCCAAGGCATCGAAGAGACCCAGTACTTC.

The chain links TRBV12-3 or TRBV12-4 to TRBJ1-5; D unresolved. V was pared by 3 bases and J by 4 bases, with 7 bases between. The CDR3 is 13 amino acids. The CDR3 reads CASSFSGNQPQHF. The CDR3 nucleotides are TGTGCCAGCAGTTTCTCCGGAAATCAGCCCCAGCATTTT.

The V gene is TRBV12-3 or TRBV12-4, the J gene TRBJ2-2; D ambiguous. The V gene lost 0 bases and the J gene lost 7 bases, with 6 bases spanning the gap. This CDR3 has 13 residues. The CDR3 DNA reads as TGTGCCAGCAGTTTAGCGCCAGGCGGGGAGCTGTTTTTT. The encoded protein is CASSLAPGGELFF.

The CDR3 coding sequence is TGTGCCAGCAGCGTAGGTCGCTTCAAGCGGGGGACTAACTATGGCTACACCTTC. Encoded protein: CASSVGRFKRGTNYGYTF. V gene TRBV9 combines with J gene TRBJ1-2, with D possibly matching TRBD1 (5 bases). V lost 0 bases and J 0 bases, leaving 18 bases between the germline ends. CDR1 is SGDLS and CDR2 is YYNGEE in the germline V gene. This CDR3 has 18 residues.

The CDR3 spells CASSLTNRGGYTF. CDR3 nucleotides: TGTGCCAGCAGCCTTACCAACAGGGGCGGCTACACCTTC. This chain connects TRBV12-3 or TRBV12-4 to TRBJ1-2, with TRBD1 identical over 7 bases. This CDR3 region has 13 residues. Trimming at V came to 6 bases and at J to 8 bases, leaving 9 bases not matched to a gene.

The V call is TRBV29-1, the J call TRBJ1-5; 7 bases are shared with TRBD1. The CDR3 is 13 amino acids. Unmatched junction bases numbered 8, after V lost 4 bases and J lost 8 bases. Per germline, CDR1 SQVTM and CDR2 ANQGSEA. CDR3 nucleotide sequence: TGCAGCGTTGGAGGCAGGGGGAACAAGCCCCAGCATTTT. It codes for CSVGGRGNKPQHF.

The V gene is TRBV5-1, the J gene TRBJ2-7; 7 bases match TRBD1. The germline CDR1 and CDR2 sequences are SGHRS and YFSETQ. The CDR3 is 11 residues long. J gave up 6 bases and V 5 bases, and 2 bases lay outside the gene matches. The CDR3 DNA follows: TGCGCCAGCAGAACAGGGGTCGAGCAGTACTTC. Amino acid sequence: CASRTGVEQYF.

The chain recombines TRBV5-4 with TRBJ2-7; TRBD1 matches 8 bases. In germline, CDR1 is SGHNT, CDR2 YYREEE (reference sequence). The junction had 4 bases not matched to a gene; V was cut back by 2 bases and J by 3 bases. CDR3 length: 14 residues. CDR3 DNA sequence: TGTGCCAGCAGCTTTCCAGGGGGCCACTACGAGCAGTACTTC. It specifies CASSFPGGHYEQYF.

This chain uses TRBV28 with TRBJ2-2; possibly TRBD2 for D (7 bases). The CDR3 length is 15 residues. V was trimmed by 2 bases and J by 6 bases, leaving 13 bases between them. Germline CDR1 is MDHEN and CDR2 is SYDVKM. In DNA form, the CDR3 reads TGTGCCAGCAGTTTAGGGGGAGGGGGTCCCGGGGAGCTGTTTTTT. Protein sequence: CASSLGGGGPGELFF.

This clone appeared a few times. The rearrangement uses TRBV18 and TRBJ2-2; D unresolved. Trimming left V 5 bases short and J 5 bases short, with 6 bases between. CDR3 size: 12 residues. Germline V gene data show CDR1 as KGHSH and CDR2 as LQKENI. CDR3 DNA sequence: TGTGCCAGCTCAACTGCGACCGGGGAGCTGTTTTTT. Translation: CASSTATGELFF.

As concerns this clone: Other DNA sequences within the sample encode an identical CDR3. The CDR3 coding sequence is TGTGCCAGCAGTCTAATGGGCTACGAGCAGTACTTC. The encoded protein is CASSLMGYEQYF. The genes are TRBV28 and TRBJ2-7; D is undetermined. Trimming removed 5 bases at V and 3 bases at J, with 8 bases between. This CDR3 is built from 12 residues. CDR1 MDHEN and CDR2 SYDVKM come from the germline V gene.

This rearrangement joins TRBV24-1 to TRBJ2-3; D is ambiguous. This CDR3 has 15 residues. Germline V gives CDR1 KGHDR, CDR2 SFDVKD. Trimming took 4 bases from V and 4 from J, leaving 14 bases between them. In nucleotides, the CDR3 is TGTGCCACCAGTGACCTTAAGGGTCCCCCAGATACGCAGTATTTT. This gives the protein CATSDLKGPPDTQYF.

The gene calls are TRBV20-1 and TRBJ2-5, with 8 bases aligning to TRBD1. Trimming removed 7 bases from V and 4 bases from J; junction bases left unmatched: 2. The length of the CDR3 is 11 residues. CDR1 is DFQATT, CDR2 SNEGSKA, per germline (reference sequence). CDR3 nucleotide sequence: TGCAGTGGGACAGGGATAGAGACCCAGTACTTC. It translates to CSGTGIETQYF.

This chain joins TRBV4-3 and TRBJ1-4; D possibly corresponds to TRBD1 (5 bases). Germline-derived CDR1 and CDR2 are LGHNA and YSLEER. The CDR3 length is 13 residues. The V end was cut by 2 bases, the J end by 6 bases, with 7 bases between. This CDR3 reads CASSQWGYEKLFF. CDR3 DNA sequence: TGCGCCAGCAGCCAATGGGGCTATGAAAAACTGTTTTTT.

This chain joins TRBV6-2 or TRBV6-3 and TRBJ2-2; 8 nucleotides agree with TRBD1. J gave up 4 bases and V 3 bases, and 10 bases lay outside the gene matches. The CDR3 is made up of 17 amino acids. Per the germline V gene, CDR1 is MNHEY and CDR2 is SVGEGT. The DNA of the CDR3 is TGTGCCAGCAGTTATCCCCCGCCGGGACAGGCCACCGGGGAGCTGTTTTTT. Its protein product is CASSYPPPGQATGELFF.

For this clone: In the same sample, other DNA sequences code for this CDR3. J is TRBJ2-1 and V is TRBV4-3; D ambiguous. The germline gives CDR1 LGHNA, CDR2 YSLEER. CDR3 size: 13 residues. V lost 0 bases and J 4 bases, leaving 4 bases between the germline ends. The DNA of the CDR3 is TGCGCCAGCAGCCAAGAAGGATACAATGAGCAGTTCTTC. Protein product: CASSQEGYNEQFF.

A single count supports this clone. The chain combines TRBV30 with TRBJ2-5, with TRBD2 as a possible D gene (6 bases). The V and J ends lost 0 bases and 5 bases respectively, with 10 bases between them. The length of the CDR3 is 13 residues. Per the germline V gene, CDR1 is GTSNPN and CDR2 is SVGIG (reference sequence). DNA of the CDR3: TGTGCCTGGAGTGTTAGGAGGGATGAGACCCAGTACTTC. Encoded protein: CAWSVRRDETQYF. Filled out from reference TRBV30 and TRBJ2-5, the complete variable domain reads SQTIHQWPATLVQPVGSPLSLECTVEGTSNPNLYWYRQAAGRGLQLLFYSVGIGQISSEVPQNLSASRPQDRQFILSSKKLLLSDSGFYLCAWSVRRDETQYFGPGTRLLVL.

V is TRBV6-1 and J is TRBJ1-4, with D tentatively TRBD1 (5 bases). CDR1 is MNHNS, CDR2 SASEGT, per germline. Between the trimmed V and J ends, which lost 2 bases and 8 bases, there was a span of 15 bases. The CDR3 has 15 amino acids. The CDR3 DNA is TGTGCCAGCAGTGAAATAGGGACCCGCGAAGAAAAACTGTTTTTT. Encoded protein: CASSEIGTREEKLFF.